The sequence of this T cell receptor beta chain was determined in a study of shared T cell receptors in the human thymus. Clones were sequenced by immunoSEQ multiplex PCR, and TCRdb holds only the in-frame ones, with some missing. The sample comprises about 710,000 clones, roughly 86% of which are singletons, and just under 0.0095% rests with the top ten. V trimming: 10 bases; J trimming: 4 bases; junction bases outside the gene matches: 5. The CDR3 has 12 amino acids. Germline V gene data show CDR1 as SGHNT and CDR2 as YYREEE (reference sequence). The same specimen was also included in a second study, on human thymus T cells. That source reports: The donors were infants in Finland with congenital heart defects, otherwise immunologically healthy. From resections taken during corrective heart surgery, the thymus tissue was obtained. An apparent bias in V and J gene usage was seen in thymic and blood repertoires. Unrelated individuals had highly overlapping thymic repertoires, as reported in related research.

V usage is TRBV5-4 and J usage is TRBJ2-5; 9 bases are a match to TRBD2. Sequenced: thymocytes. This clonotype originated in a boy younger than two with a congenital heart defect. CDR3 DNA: TGTGCCCTGGGGCGGGGGGGAGAGACCCAGTACTTC. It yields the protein CALGRGGETQYF.